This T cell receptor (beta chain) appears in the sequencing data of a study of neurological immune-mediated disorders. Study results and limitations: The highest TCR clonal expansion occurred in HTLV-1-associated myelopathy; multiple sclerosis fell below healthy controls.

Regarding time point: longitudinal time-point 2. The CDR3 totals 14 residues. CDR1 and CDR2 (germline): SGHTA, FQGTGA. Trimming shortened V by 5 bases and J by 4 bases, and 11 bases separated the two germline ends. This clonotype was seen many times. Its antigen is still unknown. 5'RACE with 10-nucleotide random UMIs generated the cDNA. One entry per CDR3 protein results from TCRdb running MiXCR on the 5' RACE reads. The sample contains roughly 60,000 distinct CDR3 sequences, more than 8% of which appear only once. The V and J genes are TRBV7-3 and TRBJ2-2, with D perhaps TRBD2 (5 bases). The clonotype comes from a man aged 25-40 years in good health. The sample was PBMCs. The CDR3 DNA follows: TGTGCCAGCAGCCCCCGACTATCCACCGGGGAGCTGTTTTTT. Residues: CASSPRLSTGELFF.